The rows below give T cell receptor beta chains drawn from one sample of a study of cytomegalovirus exposure and HLA in healthy donors. Profiling relied on immunoSEQ multiplex PCR, and the TCRdb table lists in-frame clones only, not all of them. The data hold some 170,000 clones, with approximately 72% observed a single time. The specimen sequenced was PBMCs. The receptor set was obtained from a human donor in good health. Both conserved end residues are part of each CDR3. The D gene is left open where the match is weak. Where a row states a size, it is once, few, many or the class of an expanded clone; other rows omit it.

D gene	V gene	J gene	clone size	CDR3 protein	CDR3 DNA
TRBD1	TRBV7-3	TRBJ2-7	once	CASSPDRGGPYEQYF	TGTGCCAGCAGCCCGGACAGGGGCGGCCCCTACGAGCAGTACTTC
NA	TRBV2	TRBJ1-3	NA	CASSEPGRSGNTIYF	TGTGCCAGCAGTGAACCGGGGAGGTCTGGAAACACCATATATTTT
TRBD1	TRBV7-8	TRBJ2-1	once	CASSFRPGQGKSYNEQFF	TGTGCCAGCAGCTTTAGGCCAGGACAGGGGAAATCCTACAATGAGCAGTTCTTC
NA	TRBV11-2	TRBJ2-2	NA	CASSLHRGGNTGELFF	TGTGCCAGCAGCTTACATCGGGGAGGGAACACCGGGGAGCTGTTTTTT
NA	TRBV7-9	TRBJ2-6	NA	CASSLTVSSGANVLTF	TGTGCCAGCAGCCTGACAGTGAGCTCTGGGGCCAACGTCCTGACTTTC
NA	TRBV19	TRBJ2-3	NA	CASSPSLAGDTQYF	TGTGCCAGTAGCCCCTCCCTGGCGGGAGATACGCAGTATTTT
NA	TRBV6-1	TRBJ2-2	few	CASSFSGTGELFF	TGTGCCAGCAGTTTTAGCGGAACCGGGGAGCTGTTTTTT
NA	TRBV9	TRBJ1-3	NA	CARHRQTSGNTIYF	TGTGCCAGACACCGACAGACCTCTGGAAACACCATATATTTT
TRBD1	TRBV7-9	TRBJ2-5	NA	CASSPGQGAGETQYF	TGTGCCAGCAGCCCCGGACAGGGGGCGGGGGAGACCCAGTACTTC
TRBD1	TRBV7-6	TRBJ1-5	NA	CASSSTGNQPQHF	TGTGCCAGCAGCTCGACAGGGAATCAGCCCCAGCATTTT
NA	TRBV5-6	TRBJ2-7	once	CASSLGSSYEQYF	TGTGCCAGCAGCTTAGGGAGCTCCTACGAGCAGTACTTC
NA	TRBV12-5	TRBJ1-1	few	CASGLPEDTEAFF	TGTGCTAGTGGTTTGCCGGAGGACACTGAAGCTTTCTTT
NA	TRBV2	TRBJ2-5	NA	CASGAEETQYF	TGTGCCAGCGGGGCAGAAGAGACCCAGTACTTC
NA	TRBV4-1	TRBJ2-7	once	CASSRGALAYSPEQYF	TGCGCCAGCAGCCGCGGGGCCCTCGCCTACTCCCCCGAGCAGTACTTC
NA	TRBV19	TRBJ1-4	NA	CASSISANEKLFF	TGTGCCAGTAGTATATCCGCTAATGAAAAACTGTTTTTT
NA	TRBV6-5	TRBJ1-2	NA	CASSQDTMFNGYTF	TGTGCCAGCAGTCAGGACACCATGTTTAATGGCTACACCTTC
NA	TRBV19	TRBJ1-5	once	CASSFYRVNQPQHF	TGTGCCAGTAGCTTCTACAGGGTTAATCAGCCCCAGCATTTT
NA	TRBV2	TRBJ1-5	NA	CASSELGSRFSGNSNQPQHF	TGTGCCAGCAGTGAATTGGGGAGTCGGTTTTCGGGAAATAGCAATCAGCCCCAGCATTTT
TRBD1	TRBV5-6	TRBJ2-1	NA	CASSPSETGGRNEQFF	TGTGCCAGCAGCCCTTCGGAGACAGGGGGCCGAAATGAGCAGTTCTTC
NA	TRBV6-1	TRBJ1-1	few	CASSGSRQELNTEAFF	TGTGCCAGCAGTGGGTCCCGACAGGAGCTGAACACTGAAGCTTTCTTT
NA	TRBV19	TRBJ2-5	NA	CASSTPGTGAETQYF	TGTGCCAGTAGTACGCCCGGGACTGGGGCCGAGACCCAGTACTTC
NA	TRBV9	TRBJ2-5	NA	CASSVALAEAEGTQYF	TGTGCCAGCAGCGTAGCGCTAGCTGAGGCAGAAGGGACCCAGTACTTC
TRBD1	TRBV6-5	TRBJ2-5	NA	CASSYDRGLETQYF	TGTGCCAGCAGTTACGACAGGGGGCTAGAGACCCAGTACTTC
TRBD2	TRBV7-2	TRBJ2-7	NA	CASRRDTGRGYGQYF	TGTGCCAGCAGGCGGGACACCGGGAGGGGCTACGGGCAGTACTTC
NA	TRBV2	TRBJ1-1	once	CASRTTGNTEAFF	TGTGCCAGCAGGACGACAGGGAACACTGAAGCTTTCTTT
TRBD2	TRBV6-5	TRBJ2-1	NA	CASSYSASGGQSQFF	TGTGCCAGCAGTTACTCGGCTAGCGGGGGCCAATCTCAGTTCTTC
NA	TRBV7-9	TRBJ1-2	NA	CASSLASFPYGYTF	TGTGCCAGCAGCTTAGCGAGCTTCCCCTATGGCTACACCTTC
TRBD1	TRBV15	TRBJ2-3	few	CATSNDRVSDTQYF	TGTGCCACCAGCAACGACAGGGTCTCTGATACGCAGTATTTT
NA	TRBV5-4	TRBJ2-6	NA	CASSLQTAGPLGANVLTF	TGTGCCAGCAGCCTCCAAACGGCAGGGCCCCTCGGGGCCAACGTCCTGACTTTC
TRBD2	TRBV5-1	TRBJ2-7	NA	CASSFAAGGLYEQYF	TGCGCCAGCAGCTTTGCGGCGGGGGGTCTCTACGAGCAGTACTTC